The 27 T cell receptor beta chains below come from one sample, sequenced in a study of human CD8 memory T cell subsets. Sequencing libraries of TCR beta were made by UMI-labeled 5' RACE. TCRdb reprocessed the 5' RACE reads and reports one entry per CDR3 protein, with no DNA. The specimen's table records 4,200 or so distinct CDR3 sequences. Sequencing was performed on CD8+ effector memory T cells (TEM) sorted from PBMCs. The subset here: effector memory CD8 T cells, CCR7- CD45RO+ CD95+. The receptor source for this set is a human donor in good health.

This chain uses TRBV4-2 with TRBJ2-1. Germline-derived CDR1 and CDR2 are LGHNA and YNFKEQ. This CDR3 comprises 17 residues. The CDR3: CASSQEVGRGSYNEQFF.

Frequency places this clonotype as medium-sized. The chain combines TRBV4-2 with TRBJ2-7; TCRdb names TRBD2, which stays unverified in the absence of DNA. Germline V lookup: CDR1 LGHNA, CDR2 YNFKEQ. This CDR3 region has 15 residues. The CDR3 is CASSQETSGSYEQYF.

The chain couples TRBV30 to TRBJ1-2. CDR1 is GTSNPN, CDR2 SVGIG, per germline (reference sequence). The CDR3 loop spans 15 amino acids. The CDR3 is CAWREGNKLNDGYTF.

This clonotype is deemed medium-sized (0.01 to 0.1%) by its frequency. The V and J genes are TRBV4-2 and TRBJ1-2. Germline-derived CDR1 and CDR2 are LGHNA and YNFKEQ. The CDR3 loop spans 14 amino acids. CDR3 sequence: CASSQGLRKGGYTF.

The chain links TRBV4-3 to TRBJ2-6. Germline CDR1 LGHNA, CDR2 YSLEER. CDR3 length: 16 amino acids. This chain's CDR3 is CASSQAVSSGANVLTF.

This rearrangement joins TRBV3-1 to TRBJ2-2; absent DNA, TCRdb's TRBD2 call cannot be checked. CDR1 and CDR2 (germline): LGHDT, YNNKEL (reference sequence). The CDR3 runs 16 residues. This CDR3 reads CASSLNGDSNTGELFF.

The chain uses TRBV7-2 and TRBJ2-7. The CDR3 covers 12 residues. Germline CDR1 reads SGHTA; CDR2 reads FQGNSA. Here the CDR3 reads CASSLEAYEQYF.

This rearrangement joins TRBV10-1 to TRBJ2-1; TCRdb gives TRBD2 as the D gene, but with no DNA this cannot be confirmed. Germline CDR1 reads WNHNN; CDR2 reads SYGVQD (reference sequence). The length of the CDR3 is 12 residues. The chain's CDR3 is CASSESEGEQFF.

The chain joins TRBV11-2 to TRBJ1-1; TCRdb's D gene call, TRBD1, goes unchecked for lack of DNA. The length of the CDR3 is 13 residues. The germline gives CDR1 SGHAT, CDR2 FQNNGV. This CDR3 reads CASNLGGRTEAFF.

This CDR3 is CASSARRSGGYTF. This chain links TRBV9 with TRBJ1-2. The CDR3 is made up of 13 amino acids. CDR1 and CDR2 (germline): SGDLS, YYNGEE.

V usage is TRBV7-9 and J usage is TRBJ2-3; lacking DNA, the TRBD2 call made by TCRdb goes unchecked. Germline V gene lookup returns CDR1 SEHNR and CDR2 FQNEAQ (reference sequence). CDR3 length equals 16 residues. The CDR3 protein is CASSLVSGGSTDTQYF.

V is TRBV4-1 and J is TRBJ2-1; TCRdb's D call, TRBD2, is unchecked because there is no DNA. Germline-derived CDR1 and CDR2 are MGHRA and YSYEKL. This CDR3 has 16 residues. The CDR3 here is CASSLGLFGNFNEQFF.

V usage is TRBV3-2 and J usage is TRBJ2-3; TCRdb lists TRBD1, though no DNA is available to test this call. TRBV3-2 is reported as a pseudogene. The CDR3 consists of 16 residues. The CDR3 spells CASSQAGGHRTDTQYF.

This clonotype ranks as medium-sized in terms of frequency. The rearrangement uses TRBV3-1 and TRBJ2-5; as DNA is missing, the TRBD1 call by TCRdb cannot be tested. The length of the CDR3 is 17 residues. Germline V lookup: CDR1 LGHDT, CDR2 YNNKEL (reference sequence). The CDR3 loop is CASSHERLQRAQETQYF.

CDR3 region: CASSYTQFSGANVLTF. V and J are TRBV6-5 and TRBJ2-6. Germline loops: CDR1 MNHEY, CDR2 SVGAGI. This CDR3 spans 16 amino acids.

This chain uses TRBV18 with TRBJ2-7; TCRdb selects TRBD2, and the lack of DNA leaves this call unchecked. This CDR3 has 14 amino acids. CDR1 and CDR2 from the germline V gene are KGHSH and LQKENI. CDR3 loop: CASSTSGTSNEQYF.

The gene calls are TRBV28 and TRBJ2-7; there is no DNA to check the TCRdb D call of TRBD1. The CDR3 spans 15 residues. Germline V gene sequence: CDR1 MDHEN, CDR2 SYDVKM. CDR3 sequence reads: CASSLYPGASYEQYF.

This chain's CDR3 is CASSYLGDSLTDTQYF. The J gene is TRBJ2-3, the V gene TRBV6-2 or TRBV6-3; TCRdb's D call, TRBD1, is unchecked because there is no DNA. Looked up from germline, CDR1 is MNHEY and CDR2 is SVGEGT. The CDR3 is 16 residues long.

The chain couples TRBV12-3 or TRBV12-4 to TRBJ1-1. CDR3 size: 11 residues. This CDR3 is CASSSVGEAFF.

The rearrangement joins TRBV6-1 to TRBJ2-7; the TCRdb D gene call, TRBD1, has no DNA to confirm it. The CDR3 runs 14 residues. The germline CDR1 and CDR2 sequences are MNHNS and SASEGT. The CDR3 loop is CASSDGQGSHEQYF.

This clonotype is identified as medium-sized from frequency. V is TRBV6-2 or TRBV6-3 and J is TRBJ2-1. CDR1 MNHEY and CDR2 SVGEGT come from the germline V gene. The CDR3 has 14 amino acids. The CDR3 loop is CASSYSGDSNEQFF.

CDR3 residues: CASSVLAGGEDTQYF. The chain carries TRBV10-1 and TRBJ2-3; TCRdb's assignment of TRBD2 cannot be checked, as there is no DNA. The CDR3 runs to 15 residues. Germline CDR1 is WNHNN and CDR2 is SYGVQD (reference sequence).

This chain uses TRBV7-9 with TRBJ2-7; TCRdb lists TRBD1, though no DNA is available to test this call. The CDR3 is 16 amino acids. Germline CDR1 and CDR2: SEHNR and FQNEAQ (reference sequence). The CDR3 sequence is CASSLRSSGASNEQYF.

The chain carries TRBV20-1 and TRBJ2-3. The CDR3 totals 11 residues. Looked up from germline, CDR1 is DFQATT and CDR2 is SNEGSKA (reference sequence). CDR3 sequence: CSASAPYTQYF.

The chain links TRBV5-5 to TRBJ1-1. Germline V CDR1 and CDR2: SGHKS, YYEKEE (reference sequence). This CDR3 comprises 13 residues. The CDR3 sequence is CASKGDLNTEAFF.

This sequence joins TRBV29-1 and TRBJ2-7. The CDR3 contains 12 residues. CDR1 is SQVTM, CDR2 ANQGSEA, per germline. The CDR3 here is CSVEAGLYEQYF.

This rearrangement joins TRBV7-9 to TRBJ1-1. Germline assignment: CDR1 SEHNR and CDR2 FQNEAQ (reference sequence). CDR3 length: 14 residues. CDR3 residues: CASSDGGKGPEAFF.